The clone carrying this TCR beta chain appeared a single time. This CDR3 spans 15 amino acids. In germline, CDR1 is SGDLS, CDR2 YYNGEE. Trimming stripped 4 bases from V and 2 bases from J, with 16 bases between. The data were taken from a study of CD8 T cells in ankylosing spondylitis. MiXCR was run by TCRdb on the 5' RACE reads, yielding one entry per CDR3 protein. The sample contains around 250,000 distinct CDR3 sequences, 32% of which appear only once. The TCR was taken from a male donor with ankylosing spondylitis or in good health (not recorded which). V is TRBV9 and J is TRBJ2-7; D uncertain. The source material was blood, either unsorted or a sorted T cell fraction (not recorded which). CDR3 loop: CASSSGPTSPYEQYF. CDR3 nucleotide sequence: TGTGCCAGCAGCTCGGGCCCTACCTCGCCCTACGAGCAGTACTTC.